This section outlines one T cell receptor (beta chain) sequence together with its context. The antigen it binds to is not known. No much larger clonotype is one base removed from it; base qualities were not supplied. TCRbeta CDR3 regions were amplified from genomic DNA using the immunoSEQ Assay, a bias-controlled multiplex PCR. In the authors' own workflow: Nucleated cell counts per sample were estimated from amplification of reference gene primers within the assay. To quantify the absolute abundance of each unique TCRbeta CDR3 rearrangement, sequence reads were collapsed and filtered. For each sample, productive Simpson clonality was calculated by taking the square root of Simpson's diversity index across productive rearrangements. TCRdb stores this immuneACCESS table with in-frame sequences only. Part of the clones is absent; in the studies checked, under half of the shortfall reflects unresolved V genes, and no reason is known for the rest. That table furnishes V, J and clone size, whereas the DNA furnished D and trimming. This sample lists tens of thousands of clones; around 72% were detected once. Clones ranked in the top ten supply under 15% of the sample.

This sample is part of a study of blood T cell repertoires in COVID-19 (dated by TCRdb to 2018 to 2021). At the level of the whole study: The collaborator samples originated in the United States, Italy and Spain and spanned the acute and convalescent phases of COVID-19. The prospective study material was composed of cDNA or gDNA derived from T cells, B-cell-depleted T cells, or PBMCs. Subjects who had been exposed to COVID-19, were actively infected with it, or had recovered from it provided the deeply sampled blood TCRbeta repertoires that made up the dataset. The repertoires were made available in a free public database intended to serve as a resource for research on the immune response to SARS-CoV-2. The samples were drawn from two sources: the first 160 participants of the ongoing ImmuneRACE study, and over 950 subjects contributed by 6 global collaborators. Nearly every sample came with metadata listing a de-identified subject ID, COVID-19 status, age in years and sex. Where HLA class I and class II types were available, the types were taken from metadata supplied by the sample provider, not from assay-based typing. The paper as a whole reports these results and caveats: Clinical and demographic metadata were provided uncurated, with the amount varying by source and participant.

The V end gives up 4 bases and the J end 2 bases, leaving 8 bases in the junction not matched to a gene. CDR1 and CDR2 are drawn from the germline V gene: LGHNA, YNFKEQ. There are 17 amino acids in the CDR3, from cysteine to phenylalanine inclusive. Kept here is only the CDR3 DNA, which spans 51 bases and is read in frame from base 1. Whole blood was collected in K2EDTA tubes by collaborating institutions according to the institutions' own protocols. For TCRbeta analysis, collaborators shipped samples in one of three forms: frozen whole blood, isolated PBMCs, or DNA extracted from either of those sample types.

The rearrangement combines TRBV4-2 with TRBJ2-7; 13 central bases correspond to TRBD2. This TCR was recovered from a human donor with active or convalescent COVID-19. The donor label of this sample is uncertain. The specimen sequenced was peripheral blood. In nucleotides, the sequence is TGTGCCAGCAGCCCCCTATTAGGACTAGCGGGAGCCTACGAGCAGTACTTC. This encodes CASSPLLGLAGAYEQYF.